One sample yielded the 4 T cell receptor beta chains listed below, sequenced in a study of T cell responses to AZD1222 COVID-19 vaccine. Sequencing was performed with immunoSEQ multiplex PCR; in TCRdb, only in-frame clones are kept and a portion is missing. The data show some 120,000 clones, approximately 90% seen once. Sequenced here: peripheral blood, sampled on day 0 of AZD1222 vaccination. These receptors were taken from an adult in good health.

This CDR3 reads CASSRDMNTEAFF. CDR3 bases: TGCGCCAGCAGCCGCGACATGAACACTGAAGCTTTCTTT. This rearrangement joins TRBV5-1 to TRBJ1-1; no firm D call. Germline CDR1 and CDR2: SGHRS and YFSETQ. The CDR3 contains 13 residues. The V gene lost 4 bases and the J gene lost 0 bases, with 7 bases spanning the gap.

The chain employs TRBV29-1 and TRBJ2-1, with TRBD2 identical over 11 bases. Trimming cost V 6 bases and J 9 bases; bases outside gene matches: 16. CDR1 SQVTM and CDR2 ANQGSEA come from the germline V gene. This CDR3 region has 16 residues. The CDR3 protein is CSVRPGLAGYTSEQFF. The CDR3 DNA follows: TGCAGCGTACGACCCGGACTAGCGGGTTATACAAGTGAGCAGTTCTTC.

J is TRBJ1-1 and V is TRBV2, with 8 bases that match TRBD1. The CDR3 is 13 residues long. From germline, CDR1 is SNHLY and CDR2 FYNNEI. V trimming: 4 bases; J trimming: 11 bases; junction bases outside the gene matches: 9. In DNA form, the CDR3 reads TGTGCCAGCAGTGGGCAGACAGGGGATGAGGCTTTCTTT. As protein: CASSGQTGDEAFF.

This chain joins TRBV19 and TRBJ1-2; D is undetermined. The V end lost 6 bases, the J end lost 2 bases, and 7 bases lay between the germline ends. Per the germline V gene, CDR1 is LNHDA and CDR2 is SQIVND (reference sequence). CDR3 size: 12 residues. The CDR3 spells CASSAMNYGYTF. CDR3 coding DNA: TGTGCCAGTAGCGCGATGAACTATGGCTACACCTTC.